This T cell receptor (beta chain) was captured in a study of T cells in localized non-small cell lung cancer. Libraries were prepared by immunoSEQ multiplex PCR; TCRdb keeps only in-frame clonotypes and omits some of them. The sample lists approximately 54,000 clones, around 86% occurring once. Concerning this clone itself: The antigen is not known.

CDR1 is MNHEY, CDR2 SMNVEV, per germline (reference sequence). The J segment lost 8 bases and the V segment lost 6 bases, leaving 8 bases of the junction unmatched. The CDR3 is 14 residues long. The study, taken as a whole, reports: It remains possible that heterogeneity exists, since only one tumor region was sequenced. Uninvolved adjacent lung showed peak T cell clonality, exceeding tumor. Higher T cell density in the blood was associated with longer overall survival, whereas higher adjacent-lung clonality associated with shorter survival.

The gene calls are TRBV27 and TRBJ2-3; 10 bases line up with TRBD2. Material: peripheral blood, obtained before any cancer treatment. The TCR originated in a woman aged 35-75 years with stage I lung adenocarcinoma. The CDR3 reads CASSQIAGGGTQYF. In DNA, the CDR3 is TGTGCCAGCAGCCAAATAGCGGGGGGCGGTACGCAGTATTTT.